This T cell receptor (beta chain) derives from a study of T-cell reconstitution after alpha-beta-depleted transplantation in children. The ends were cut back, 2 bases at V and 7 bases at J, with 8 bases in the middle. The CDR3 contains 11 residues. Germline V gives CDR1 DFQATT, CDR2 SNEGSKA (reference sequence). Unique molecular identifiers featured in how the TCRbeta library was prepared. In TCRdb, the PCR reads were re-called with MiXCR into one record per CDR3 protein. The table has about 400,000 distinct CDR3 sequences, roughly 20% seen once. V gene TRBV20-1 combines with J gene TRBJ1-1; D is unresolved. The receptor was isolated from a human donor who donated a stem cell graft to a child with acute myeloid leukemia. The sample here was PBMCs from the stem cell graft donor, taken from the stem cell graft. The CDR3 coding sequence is TGCAGTGCTAGAAAGTACGTTGAAGCTTTCTTT. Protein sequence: CSARKYVEAFF.